The 6 T cell receptor beta chains presented below share a single source sample, sequenced in a study of T-cell reconstitution after alpha-beta-depleted transplantation in children. Preparation of the TCRbeta library used unique molecular identifiers. MiXCR was run by TCRdb on the PCR reads, yielding one entry per CDR3 protein. The sample consists of roughly 400,000 distinct CDR3 sequences, about a fifth of them appearing once. The starting material was PBMCs from the stem cell graft donor, obtained from the stem cell graft. Receptor source: a human donor who donated a stem cell graft to a child with acute myeloid leukemia.

V and J are TRBV12-3 or TRBV12-4 and TRBJ1-1; D remains unclear. V lost 9 bases to trimming and J lost 8 bases, with 10 bases between them. The CDR3 has 10 amino acids. CDR3 in amino acids: CASAEPEAFF. As DNA, the CDR3 is TGTGCCAGTGCGGAGCCCGAAGCTTTCTTT.

The chain employs TRBV27 and TRBJ2-1, with D unclear. Trimming removed 2 bases from V and 8 bases from J, with 10 bases in between. This CDR3 is built from 13 residues. Per the germline V gene, CDR1 is MNHEY and CDR2 is SMNVEV (reference sequence). Here the CDR3 reads CASSLLGIHEQFF. In nucleotides, the CDR3 is TGTGCCAGCAGTTTACTCGGCATCCATGAGCAGTTCTTC.

The chain combines TRBV11-2 with TRBJ2-2; 9 positions match TRBD1. This CDR3 is built from 15 residues. Germline assignment: CDR1 SGHAT and CDR2 FQNNGV. V lost 7 bases to trimming and J lost 5 bases; unmatched junction nucleotides: 8. The CDR3 spells CASTEQGARTGELFF. DNA for the CDR3: TGTGCCAGCACCGAACAGGGGGCGCGAACCGGGGAGCTGTTTTTT.

V is TRBV10-3 and J is TRBJ2-5, with 7 bases lining up with TRBD1. Trimming at V came to 3 bases and at J to 5 bases, leaving 3 bases not matched to a gene. Germline CDR1 is ENHRY and CDR2 is SYGVKD. CDR3 length: 13 amino acids. The CDR3 spells CAISDRRGETQYF. CDR3 nucleotides: TGTGCCATCAGTGATCGCAGGGGGGAGACCCAGTACTTC.

The table lists this clonotype with a few counts. The chain is built from TRBV4-3 and TRBJ2-3, with TRBD1 matching over 7 bases. Germline V lookup: CDR1 LGHNA, CDR2 YSLEER. With 3 bases clipped from V and 0 bases from J, the junction kept 9 bases outside the gene matches. This CDR3 has 17 amino acids. The CDR3 coding sequence is TGCGCCAGCAGCCACTCAACAGGGGTCATTAGCACAGATACGCAGTATTTT. Protein: CASSHSTGVISTDTQYF.

V gene TRBV5-1 combines with J gene TRBJ1-1, with 9 nucleotides matching TRBD1. This CDR3 contains 14 residues. Germline CDR1 and CDR2: SGHRS and YFSETQ. The trim removed 4 bases at V and 3 bases at J, leaving 4 bases unmatched. The CDR3 spells CASSDRQGDTEAFF. DNA of the CDR3: TGCGCCAGCAGCGACCGACAGGGGGACACTGAAGCTTTCTTT.